This passage covers 13 T cell receptor beta chains from one sample sequenced in a study of blood T cell repertoires in COVID-19. Here immunoSEQ multiplex PCR was the method, and the copy in TCRdb shows in-frame clones only, minus some. This sample carries 200,000 to 250,000 clones, over 80% of them seen once, and the ten largest clones take about 1.3%. Sequencing input: peripheral blood. These receptors were taken from a woman aged 25-40 years with COVID-19, enrolled during active disease.

Here the CDR3 reads CASSLLPTNEQYF. CDR3 nucleotide sequence: TGTGCCAGCAGTTTACTGCCCACTAATGAGCAGTACTTC. This chain uses TRBV12-3 or TRBV12-4 with TRBJ2-7; D call uncertain. The CDR3 contains 13 residues. V was cut by 2 bases and J by 7 bases, with 12 bases left in between.

The chain is built from TRBV19 and TRBJ2-5; TRBD2 matches at 11 bases. Per germline, CDR1 LNHDA and CDR2 SQIVND (reference sequence). J gave up 1 base and V 1 base, and 2 bases lay outside the gene matches. This CDR3 is 16 amino acids long. The DNA for the CDR3 is TGTGCCAGTAGTATAGTTAGCGGGGGGGCCCAAGAGACCCAGTACTTC. Residues: CASSIVSGGAQETQYF.

The rearrangement uses TRBV5-1 and TRBJ2-7; 13 bases align to TRBD2. Trimming took 2 bases from V and 0 from J; bases not matched to a gene: 11. CDR1 SGHRS and CDR2 YFSETQ come from the germline V gene. The CDR3 length is 19 residues. Here the CDR3 reads CASSFSGLAGSSSSYEQYF. The CDR3 DNA is TGCGCCAGCAGCTTCTCGGGACTAGCGGGGTCGTCCTCCTCCTACGAGCAGTACTTC.

The chain employs TRBV9 and TRBJ1-3, with D perhaps TRBD1 (6 bases). In germline, CDR1 is SGDLS, CDR2 YYNGEE. The ends were cut back, 3 bases at V and 8 bases at J, with 12 bases in the middle. There are 13 residues in the CDR3. The CDR3 DNA reads as TGTGCCAGCAGCGCAGGGGAGGGGGACACCATATATTTT. Residues: CASSAGEGDTIYF. Filled out from reference TRBV9 and TRBJ1-3, the complete variable domain reads DSGVTQTPKHLITATGQRVTLRCSPRSGDLSVYWYQQSLDQGLQFLIQYYNGEERAKGNILERFSAQQFPDLHSELNLSSLELGDSALYFCASSAGEGDTIYFGEGSWLTVV.

The chain uses TRBV11-2 and TRBJ2-7; D is unclear. The CDR3 spans 13 residues. CDR1 and CDR2 from the germline V gene are SGHAT and FQNNGV. The V gene lost 4 bases and the J gene lost 4 bases, with 11 bases spanning the gap. CDR3 loop: CASSSTSEYEQYF. CDR3 DNA sequence: TGTGCCAGCAGCTCTACCTCCGAATACGAGCAGTACTTC.

The J gene is TRBJ2-1, the V gene TRBV11-2; 7 bases are a match to TRBD2. CDR1 and CDR2 (germline): SGHAT, FQNNGV. The CDR3 is 15 residues long. V gave up 1 base and J gave up 2 bases; unmatched junction bases: 2. The CDR3, as DNA: TGTGCCAGCAGCTTAGCGGCGGGAGCCTACAATGAGCAGTTCTTC. Protein sequence: CASSLAAGAYNEQFF.

This chain links TRBV10-3 with TRBJ2-5; 12 bases are a match to TRBD1. The CDR3 is 15 residues long. The J segment lost 4 bases and the V segment lost 8 bases, leaving 8 bases of the junction unmatched. Germline V gives CDR1 ENHRY, CDR2 SYGVKD. CDR3 loop: CAIRLGQGAGETQYF. The CDR3 DNA follows: TGTGCCATCCGCCTGGGACAGGGGGCTGGAGAGACCCAGTACTTC.

The V gene is TRBV20-1, the J gene TRBJ2-7, with D perhaps TRBD2 (5 bases). Germline V lookup: CDR1 DFQATT, CDR2 SNEGSKA (reference sequence). This CDR3 comprises 13 residues. Trimming left V 3 bases short and J 6 bases short, with 15 bases between. The CDR3 loop reads CSASFKFSGEQYF. DNA of the CDR3: TGCAGTGCTAGTTTCAAGTTCAGCGGCGAGCAGTACTTC.

This clone was recorded once. The V and J genes are TRBV7-2 and TRBJ2-1, with D possibly TRBD1 on 6 matching bases. With 4 bases removed from V and 1 base from J, the gap between germline ends came to 17 bases. This CDR3 has 17 residues. Germline values: CDR1 SGHTA, CDR2 FQGNSA. Written as DNA, the CDR3 is TGTGCCAGCAGCTATAAAACAGGGACCATTTCCTACAATGAGCAGTTCTTC. Translating gives CASSYKTGTISYNEQFF.

This clone showed up just a few times. This chain connects TRBV6-5 to TRBJ1-1; D uncertain. The CDR3 is made up of 14 amino acids. Germline-derived CDR1 and CDR2 are MNHEY and SVGAGI. V shed 7 bases and J shed 3 bases, with 15 bases lying between them. CDR3 protein: CASTSRIEYTEAFF. The CDR3 nucleotides are TGTGCCAGCACCTCGCGGATCGAGTACACTGAAGCTTTCTTT.

The J gene is TRBJ2-1, the V gene TRBV7-2, with a possible D match to TRBD2 (6 bases). The CDR3 is 15 residues long. Trimming cost V 3 bases and J 2 bases, with 11 bases left between them. The germline V gene has CDR1 SGHTA and CDR2 FQGNSA. The CDR3 region is CASSFGIAAYNEQFF. The DNA of the CDR3 is TGTGCCAGCAGCTTCGGGATAGCGGCCTACAATGAGCAGTTCTTC. The full variable domain, in which reference TRBV7-2 and TRBJ2-1 provide the parts outside the CDR3, is GAGVSQSPSNKVTEKGKDVELRCDPISGHTALYWYRQSLGQGLEFLIYFQGNSAPDKSGLPSDRFSAERTGGSVSTLTIQRTQQEDSAVYLCASSFGIAAYNEQFFGPGTRLTVL.

V usage is TRBV6-2 or TRBV6-3 and J usage is TRBJ1-1; perhaps TRBD1 as D (5 bases). Trimming removed 0 bases at V and 4 bases at J, with 12 bases between. There are 15 residues in the CDR3. Germline V gene data show CDR1 as MNHEY and CDR2 as SVGEGT. The DNA for the CDR3 is TGTGCCAGCAGTTACTCGAAGCGGGGGGGCACTGAAGCTTTCTTT. It translates to CASSYSKRGGTEAFF.

This clone was counted a few times. V gene TRBV5-1 combines with J gene TRBJ1-5; 9 bases align to TRBD1. This CDR3 contains 16 residues. Germline values: CDR1 SGHRS, CDR2 YFSETQ. V trimming: 0 bases; J trimming: 10 bases; junction bases outside the gene matches: 11. The CDR3 loop is CASSLEPQGQGTPQHF. CDR3 nucleotide sequence: TGCGCCAGCAGCTTGGAACCCCAGGGACAGGGAACCCCCCAGCATTTT.